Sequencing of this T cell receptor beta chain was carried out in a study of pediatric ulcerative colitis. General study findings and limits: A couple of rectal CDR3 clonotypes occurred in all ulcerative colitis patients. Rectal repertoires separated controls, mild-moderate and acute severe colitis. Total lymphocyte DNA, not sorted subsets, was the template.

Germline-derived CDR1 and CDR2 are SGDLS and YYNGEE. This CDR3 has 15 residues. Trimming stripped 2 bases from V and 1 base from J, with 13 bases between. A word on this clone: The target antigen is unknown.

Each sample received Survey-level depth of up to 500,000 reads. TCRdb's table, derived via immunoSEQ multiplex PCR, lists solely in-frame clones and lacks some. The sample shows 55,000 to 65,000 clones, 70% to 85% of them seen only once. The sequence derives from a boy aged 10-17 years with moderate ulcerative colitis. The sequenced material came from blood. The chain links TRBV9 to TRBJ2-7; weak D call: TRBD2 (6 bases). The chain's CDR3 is CASSVGPSASYEQYF. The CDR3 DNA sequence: TGTGCCAGCAGCGTGGGTCCTAGCGCATCCTACGAGCAGTACTTC.